This TCR beta chain is from a study of T cells in Graves' hyperthyroidism and ophthalmopathy. Findings and limits, study-wide: Patients with ophthalmopathy were separated from those with stable hyperthyroidism by a 13 V-J model. For ophthalmopathy, model prediction preceded onset by a median around six months. Appearing also in blood were most of the thyroid clonotypes expanded above 0.001.

The CDR3 is 17 residues long. Germline V gene data show CDR1 as DFQATT and CDR2 as SNEGSKA (reference sequence). V gave up 3 bases and J gave up 0 bases; unmatched junction bases: 11. Based on clinical symptoms, serum thyroxine and TRAb, thyroid ultrasound and orbital computed tomography, diagnoses were reached. RNA transcripts were the template for amplifying TCR beta CDR3 regions. In the first-round RT-PCR of the TCR CDR3, the HTBI primer set was used. Each CDR3 protein is one row after TCRdb ran MiXCR on the multiplex PCR reads. The sample comprises 500,000 to 600,000 distinct CDR3 sequences, around 50% of which are singletons, and about two fifths rests with the top ten. Of note for this clonotype: Its antigen is unidentified.

The V and J genes are TRBV20-1 and TRBJ1-3; 7 positions match TRBD1. Sequenced: peripheral blood or thyroid tissue (not recorded which). The TCR sequence derives from an adult woman with Graves' disease, either hyperthyroidism or ophthalmopathy (not recorded which). The CDR3 reads CSARENYRDSSGNTIYF. The DNA of the CDR3 is TGCAGTGCTAGGGAAAACTACCGGGACAGCTCTGGAAACACCATATATTTT.